This TCR beta chain derives from a study of blood T cell repertoires in COVID-19. For the study at large: Italy, Spain and the United States were the sources of the convalescent and acute COVID-19 samples. In each case, the material was cDNA or gDNA derived from T cells, B-cell-depleted T cells, or PBMCs.

Germline values: CDR1 LGHNT, CDR2 FRNRAP. V gave up 3 bases and J gave up 4 bases; unmatched junction bases: 5. The CDR3 covers 14 residues. In the original processing: Amplifying reference gene primers gave estimates of nucleated cell counts. Profiling relied on immunoSEQ multiplex PCR, and the TCRdb table lists in-frame clones only, not all of them. V and J calls and clone size are as listed in that table; D and trimming were resolved from the DNA. The sample lists 95,000 to 150,000 clones; approximately 90% were seen once. This TCR was recovered from a woman in her fifties or sixties with acute or convalescent COVID-19. The sample comprised peripheral blood. This chain uses TRBV12-5 with TRBJ1-1; 7 positions agree with TRBD1. The CDR3: CASGLDGTVTEAFF. Here the CDR3 DNA reads TGTGCTAGTGGTTTAGATGGGACAGTCACTGAAGCTTTCTTT.